This is a list of T cell receptor beta chains from one sample in a study of tumor and adjacent non-tumor tissue in lung cancer. Each CDR3 protein gets one entry after TCRdb re-called the multiplex PCR reads with MiXCR. The top ten hold about 20% of the sample, which has more than 120,000 distinct CDR3 sequences, 66% seen once. The sample was lung tumor tissue. The receptor set was obtained from a man aged 60-69 years with small cell lung cancer. Each CDR3 is given with its conserved first and last residue. Each record gives: CDR3 protein, CDR3 DNA, V gene, clone size, J gene, D gene. The D gene is left open where the match is weak. Clone size appears in some rows only: once, few, many, or a class for an expanded clone.

CDR3 protein: CASSLLENTIYF; CDR3 DNA: TGTGCCAGCAGCTTATTAGAGAACACCATATATTTT; V gene: TRBV7-9; clone size: .; J gene: TRBJ1-3; D gene: .
CDR3 protein: CASSLLQLPVAFF; CDR3 DNA: TGTGCCAGCAGCTTGCTGCAACTGCCCGTTGCTTTCTTT; V gene: TRBV5-6; clone size: .; J gene: TRBJ1-1; D gene: .
CDR3 protein: CSASTLSDTQYF; CDR3 DNA: TGCAGTGCTAGTACCCTGTCCGATACGCAGTATTTT; V gene: TRBV20-1; clone size: many; J gene: TRBJ2-3; D gene: .
CDR3 protein: CASSSTGTLGQGSFF; CDR3 DNA: TGTGCCAGCAGCTCGACCGGAACGCTGGGACAGGGTTCTTTCTTT; V gene: TRBV7-9; clone size: .; J gene: TRBJ1-1; D gene: TRBD1
CDR3 protein: CASCRGRNEQFF; CDR3 DNA: TGTGCCAGCTGTCGAGGGCGGAATGAGCAGTTCTTC; V gene: TRBV11-2; clone size: .; J gene: TRBJ2-1; D gene: .
CDR3 protein: CASRLNSGANTGELFF; CDR3 DNA: TGTGCCAGCAGACTTAATAGCGGAGCGAACACCGGGGAGCTGTTTTTT; V gene: TRBV6-6; clone size: few; J gene: TRBJ2-2; D gene: .
CDR3 protein: CASSLLLTCRETQYF; CDR3 DNA: TGTGCCAGCAGCCTACTCCTGACATGCCGAGAGACCCAGTACTTC; V gene: TRBV6-5; clone size: .; J gene: TRBJ2-5; D gene: .
CDR3 protein: CASSELGAGTQYF; CDR3 DNA: TGTGCCAGCAGTGAATTGGGGGCCGGTACGCAGTATTTT; V gene: TRBV6-1; clone size: many; J gene: TRBJ2-3; D gene: .
CDR3 protein: CASSRGQTYEQYF; CDR3 DNA: TGTGCCAGCTCCCGGGGACAGACCTACGAGCAGTACTTC; V gene: TRBV18; clone size: few; J gene: TRBJ2-7; D gene: TRBD1
CDR3 protein: CSASAPLTGELFF; CDR3 DNA: TGCAGTGCTAGTGCCCCTCTAACCGGGGAGCTGTTTTTT; V gene: TRBV20-1; clone size: .; J gene: TRBJ2-2; D gene: .
CDR3 protein: CSASSGDSGNTIYF; CDR3 DNA: TGCAGCGCTTCCTCAGGGGACTCTGGAAACACCATATACTTT; V gene: TRBV29-1; clone size: once; J gene: TRBJ1-3; D gene: .
CDR3 protein: CASSRLGQRRDTQYF; CDR3 DNA: TGCGCCAGCAGCCGCTTAGGTCAGAGGAGAGATACACAGTATTTT; V gene: TRBV4-1; clone size: .; J gene: TRBJ2-3; D gene: .
CDR3 protein: CSVDRGGTGELFF; CDR3 DNA: TGCAGCGTTGACAGGGGAGGCACCGGGGAGCTGTTTTTT; V gene: TRBV29-1; clone size: .; J gene: TRBJ2-2; D gene: .
CDR3 protein: CSASRQENSYNKQFF; CDR3 DNA: TGCAGTGCCTCCCGACAGGAGAACTCCTACAATAAGCAGTTCTTC; V gene: TRBV20-1; clone size: .; J gene: TRBJ2-1; D gene: .
CDR3 protein: CASSLAGQGSSYSKQFF; CDR3 DNA: TGTGCCAGCAGCTTGGCTGGACAGGGAAGCTCCTACAGTAAGCAGTTCTTC; V gene: TRBV5-4; clone size: .; J gene: TRBJ2-1; D gene: TRBD1
CDR3 protein: CASSLKTSYNEQFF; CDR3 DNA: TGTGCCAGCAGCTTGAAAACTAGCTACAATGAGCAGTTCTTC; V gene: TRBV5-4; clone size: .; J gene: TRBJ2-1; D gene: .
CDR3 protein: CASAPGAHTYEQYF; CDR3 DNA: TGTGCCAGCGCCCCAGGGGCCCACACCTACGAGCAGTACTTC; V gene: TRBV5-6; clone size: many; J gene: TRBJ2-7; D gene: .
CDR3 protein: CARSLGGLSEQYF; CDR3 DNA: TGTGCCAGAAGTTTAGGGGGCTTAAGTGAGCAGTACTTC; V gene: TRBV12-3/TRBV12-4; clone size: many; J gene: TRBJ2-7; D gene: TRBD1
CDR3 protein: CASQLYNEQFF; CDR3 DNA: TGTGCCAGCCAGCTCTACAATGAGCAGTTCTTC; V gene: TRBV6-6; clone size: .; J gene: TRBJ2-1; D gene: .
CDR3 protein: CASTTAGSLGIETQYF; CDR3 DNA: TGCGCCAGCACTACCGCTGGATCCCTCGGTATAGAGACCCAGTACTTC; V gene: TRBV4-1; clone size: .; J gene: TRBJ2-5; D gene: .
CDR3 protein: CSARGVTNNEQFF; CDR3 DNA: TGCAGTGCCCGGGGCGTGACAAATAATGAGCAGTTCTTC; V gene: TRBV20-1; clone size: .; J gene: TRBJ2-1; D gene: .
CDR3 protein: CSARAWVGAQNTEAFF; CDR3 DNA: TGCAGTGCTAGAGCCTGGGTGGGGGCCCAGAACACTGAAGCTTTCTTT; V gene: TRBV20-1; clone size: .; J gene: TRBJ1-1; D gene: .
CDR3 protein: CASSSTASYKQYF; CDR3 DNA: TGTGCCAGCAGTTCGACGGCCTCCTACAAGCAGTACTTC; V gene: TRBV12-3/TRBV12-4; clone size: .; J gene: TRBJ2-7; D gene: .
CDR3 protein: CASGLRTSSYNEQFF; CDR3 DNA: TGTGCCAGCGGCCTACGGACTAGCAGCTACAATGAGCAGTTCTTC; V gene: TRBV11-2; clone size: .; J gene: TRBJ2-1; D gene: TRBD2
CDR3 protein: CARSRDGEQFF; CDR3 DNA: TGTGCCAGGAGCCGGGATGGTGAGCAGTTCTTC; V gene: TRBV12-3/TRBV12-4; clone size: once; J gene: TRBJ2-1; D gene: .
CDR3 protein: CASSLLAAMIRELFF; CDR3 DNA: TGTGCCAGCAGCTTGCTAGCGGCGATGATCCGGGAGCTGTTTTTT; V gene: TRBV11-2; clone size: .; J gene: TRBJ2-2; D gene: TRBD2
CDR3 protein: CSAADRQGASNEQFF; CDR3 DNA: TGCAGTGCGGCGGACAGACAGGGGGCCTCCAATGAGCAGTTCTTC; V gene: TRBV20-1; clone size: many; J gene: TRBJ2-1; D gene: TRBD1
CDR3 protein: CASSLDRLAGGSQVAEQFF; CDR3 DNA: TGTGCCAGCAGCTTAGATCGACTAGCGGGAGGTTCTCAGGTGGCTGAGCAGTTCTTC; V gene: TRBV11-2; clone size: many; J gene: TRBJ2-1; D gene: TRBD2
CDR3 protein: CASSLTTYTEAFF; CDR3 DNA: TGTGCCAGCAGCTTAACCACCTACACTGAAGCTTTCTTT; V gene: TRBV7-3; clone size: .; J gene: TRBJ1-1; D gene: .
CDR3 protein: CASRVAGVTEQFF; CDR3 DNA: TGTGCCAGCAGGGTAGCGGGAGTAACTGAGCAGTTCTTC; V gene: TRBV11-1; clone size: many; J gene: TRBJ2-1; D gene: TRBD2
CDR3 protein: CSAAGLHTGELVF; CDR3 DNA: TGCAGTGCAGCTGGATTACACACCGGGGAGCTGGTATTT; V gene: TRBV20-1; clone size: .; J gene: TRBJ2-2; D gene: .
CDR3 protein: CASSHRRDTDTQYF; CDR3 DNA: TGTGCCAGCAGCCACAGGCGCGACACAGATACGCAGTATTTT; V gene: TRBV11-1; clone size: many; J gene: TRBJ2-3; D gene: .
CDR3 protein: CASSLNRGTGELFF; CDR3 DNA: TGTGCCAGCAGCTTAAACAGGGGTACCGGGGAGCTGTTTTTT; V gene: TRBV11-3; clone size: .; J gene: TRBJ2-2; D gene: TRBD1
CDR3 protein: CAISRGETDNSPLHF; CDR3 DNA: TGTGCCATCAGTCGCGGGGAGACAGATAATTCACCCCTCCACTTT; V gene: TRBV10-3; clone size: .; J gene: TRBJ1-6; D gene: .
CDR3 protein: CANSSRTEAFF; CDR3 DNA: TGTGCCAACAGTTCCAGGACTGAAGCTTTCTTT; V gene: TRBV28; clone size: .; J gene: TRBJ1-1; D gene: .
CDR3 protein: CASSPGQGNTEAFF; CDR3 DNA: TGTGCCAGCAGTCCGGGACAGGGGAACACTGAAGCTTTCTTT; V gene: TRBV18; clone size: many; J gene: TRBJ1-1; D gene: TRBD1
CDR3 protein: CASSEWAANTEAFF; CDR3 DNA: TGTGCCAGCAGTGAATGGGCAGCGAACACTGAAGCTTTCTTT; V gene: TRBV6-1; clone size: many; J gene: TRBJ1-1; D gene: .
CDR3 protein: CASSYGTSGRFEDTQYF; CDR3 DNA: TGTGCCAGCAGTTACGGGACTAGCGGGAGATTCGAGGATACGCAGTATTTT; V gene: TRBV6-2/TRBV6-3; clone size: many; J gene: TRBJ2-3; D gene: TRBD2
CDR3 protein: CAGSPRGAGSYNEQFF; CDR3 DNA: TGTGCCGGCAGCCCTAGAGGGGCAGGCTCCTACAATGAGCAGTTCTTC; V gene: TRBV12-3/TRBV12-4; clone size: .; J gene: TRBJ2-1; D gene: .
CDR3 protein: CASSSQERYGYTF; CDR3 DNA: TGTGCCAGCAGCTCACAGGAGCGCTATGGCTACACCTTC; V gene: TRBV5-4; clone size: few; J gene: TRBJ1-2; D gene: .
CDR3 protein: CATKPRQGLGEQYF; CDR3 DNA: TGTGCCACCAAACCGCGACAGGGTTTAGGCGAGCAGTACTTC; V gene: TRBV6-1; clone size: few; J gene: TRBJ2-7; D gene: TRBD1
CDR3 protein: CVSSRSGNEQFF; CDR3 DNA: TGTGTCAGCAGTCGGTCTGGGAACGAGCAGTTCTTC; V gene: TRBV12-3/TRBV12-4; clone size: .; J gene: TRBJ2-1; D gene: .
CDR3 protein: CASSLDTSGSTDTQYF; CDR3 DNA: TGTGCCAGCAGTTTAGATACTAGCGGATCCACAGATACGCAGTATTTT; V gene: TRBV12-3/TRBV12-4; clone size: few; J gene: TRBJ2-3; D gene: TRBD2
CDR3 protein: CASSLEGGLAGGRETQYF; CDR3 DNA: TGTGCCAGCAGTTTGGAGGGGGGACTAGCGGGAGGACGAGAGACCCAGTACTTC; V gene: TRBV12-3/TRBV12-4; clone size: .; J gene: TRBJ2-5; D gene: TRBD2
CDR3 protein: CSVIRLAGDNEQFF; CDR3 DNA: TGCAGCGTTATTCGGCTAGCGGGAGACAATGAGCAGTTCTTC; V gene: TRBV29-1; clone size: .; J gene: TRBJ2-1; D gene: TRBD2
CDR3 protein: CSVQTPKTGELFF; CDR3 DNA: TGCAGCGTCCAGACTCCGAAAACCGGGGAGCTGTTTTTT; V gene: TRBV29-1; clone size: .; J gene: TRBJ2-2; D gene: .
CDR3 protein: CASIYSVAYYEQYF; CDR3 DNA: TGTGCCAGCATTTACTCAGTGGCATACTACGAGCAGTACTTC; V gene: TRBV6-5; clone size: .; J gene: TRBJ2-7; D gene: .
CDR3 protein: CSVRTGVMNTEAFF; CDR3 DNA: TGCAGCGTCCGGACAGGCGTCATGAACACTGAAGCTTTCTTT; V gene: TRBV29-1; clone size: many; J gene: TRBJ1-1; D gene: TRBD1